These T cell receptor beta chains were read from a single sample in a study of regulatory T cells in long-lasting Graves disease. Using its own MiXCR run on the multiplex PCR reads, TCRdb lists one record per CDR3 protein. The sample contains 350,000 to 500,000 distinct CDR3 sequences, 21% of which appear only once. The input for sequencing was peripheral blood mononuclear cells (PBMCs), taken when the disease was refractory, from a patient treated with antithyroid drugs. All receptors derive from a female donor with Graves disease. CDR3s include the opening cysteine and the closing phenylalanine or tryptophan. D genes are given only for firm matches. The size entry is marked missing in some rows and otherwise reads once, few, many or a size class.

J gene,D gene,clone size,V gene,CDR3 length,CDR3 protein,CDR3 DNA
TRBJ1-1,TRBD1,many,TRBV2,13,CASNGDRGTEAFF,TGTGCCAGCAACGGGGACAGGGGGACTGAAGCTTTCTTT
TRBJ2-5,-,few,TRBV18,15,CASSNDMGVSETQYF,TGTGCCAGCTCAAACGACATGGGGGTATCGGAGACCCAGTACTTC
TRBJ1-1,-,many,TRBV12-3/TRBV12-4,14,CASSLEAFLTEAFF,TGTGCCAGCAGTTTAGAGGCATTTCTCACTGAAGCTTTCTTT
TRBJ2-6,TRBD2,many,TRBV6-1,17,CASRLLAGLSGANVLTF,TGTGCCAGCAGACTTCTAGCGGGGTTATCTGGGGCCAACGTCCTGACTTTC
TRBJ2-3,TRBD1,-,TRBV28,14,CASKLGQNTDTQYF,TGTGCCAGCAAATTGGGACAGAACACAGATACGCAGTATTTT
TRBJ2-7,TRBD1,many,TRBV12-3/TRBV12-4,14,CASSFGDRGYEQYF,TGTGCCAGCAGTTTTGGGGACAGGGGCTACGAGCAGTACTTC
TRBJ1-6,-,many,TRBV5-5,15,CASSLAGQGGSPLHF,TGTGCCAGCAGCTTGGCCGGTCAGGGCGGTTCACCCCTCCACTTT
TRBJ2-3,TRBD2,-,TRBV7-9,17,CASSPRGAGGPRDTQYF,TGTGCCAGCAGCCCCCGGGGAGCGGGAGGGCCAAGAGATACGCAGTATTTT
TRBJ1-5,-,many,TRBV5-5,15,CASSFLWGSGQPQHF,TGTGCCAGCAGCTTTCTCTGGGGATCAGGACAGCCCCAGCATTTT
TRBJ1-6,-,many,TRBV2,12,CASRTGSSPLHF,TGTGCCAGCAGAACAGGGAGTTCACCCCTCCACTTT
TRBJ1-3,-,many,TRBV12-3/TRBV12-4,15,CASSNRQHSGNTIYF,TGTGCCAGCAGTAACCGACAGCACTCTGGAAACACCATATATTTT
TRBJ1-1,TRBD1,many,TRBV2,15,CASSMDRGKGTEAFF,TGTGCCAGCAGCATGGACAGGGGGAAGGGCACTGAAGCTTTCTTT
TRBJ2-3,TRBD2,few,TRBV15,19,CATSRGNSGSPYYTDTQYF,TGTGCCACCAGCAGAGGGAACAGCGGGAGTCCCTACTACACAGATACGCAGTATTTT
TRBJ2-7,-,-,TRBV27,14,CASSFAQSSYERYF,TGTGCCAGCAGTTTCGCGCAGAGCTCCTACGAGCGGTACTTC
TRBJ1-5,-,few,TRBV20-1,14,CSARGPGRNQPQHF,TGCAGTGCTAGAGGTCCCGGGAGAAATCAGCCCCAGCATTTT
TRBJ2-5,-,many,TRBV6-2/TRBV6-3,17,CASSNRGRQVKSETQYF,TGTGCCAGCAGTAACCGGGGCCGACAGGTGAAGTCAGAGACCCAGTACTTC
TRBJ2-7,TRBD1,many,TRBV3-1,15,CASSQVAQGANRQYF,TGTGCCAGCAGCCAAGTGGCCCAGGGGGCCAATCGGCAGTACTTC
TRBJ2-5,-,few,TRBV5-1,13,CASSLDRPETQYF,TGCGCCAGCAGCTTGGATAGGCCAGAGACCCAGTACTTC
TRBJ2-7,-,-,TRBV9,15,CACSVGVFHTDEQYF,TGTGCCTGCAGCGTAGGGGTGTTCCATACGGACGAGCAGTACTTC
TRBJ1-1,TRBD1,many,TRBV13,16,CASSLTAGGKNTEAFF,TGTGCCAGCAGCCTGACCGCAGGGGGCAAGAACACTGAAGCTTTCTTT
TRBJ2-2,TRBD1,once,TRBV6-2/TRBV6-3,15,CASSDRGRGTGELFF,TGTGCCAGCAGTGACAGGGGTCGCGGCACCGGGGAGCTGTTTTTT
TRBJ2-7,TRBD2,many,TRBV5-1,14,CASSLPGGPYEQYF,TGCGCCAGCAGCTTGCCGGGAGGGCCCTACGAGCAGTACTTC
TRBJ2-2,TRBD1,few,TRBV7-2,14,CASSPRQGTGELFF,TGTGCCAGCAGCCCGAGACAGGGCACCGGGGAGCTGTTTTTT
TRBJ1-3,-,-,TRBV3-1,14,CASSQAERGNTIYF,TGTGCCAGCAGCCAAGCCGAGAGGGGAAACACCATATATTTT
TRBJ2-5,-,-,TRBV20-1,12,CSASSLQETQYF,TGCAGTGCTAGTTCTCTACAAGAGACCCAGTACTTC
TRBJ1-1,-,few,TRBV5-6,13,CASRQTVVTEAFF,TGTGCCAGCAGACAGACGGTGGTCACTGAAGCTTTCTTT
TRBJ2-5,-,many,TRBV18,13,CASSLEDSGTQYF,TGTGCCAGCTCACTGGAGGATTCGGGGACCCAGTACTTC
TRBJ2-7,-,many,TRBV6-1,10,CATSYYEQYF,TGTGCCACCTCTTACTACGAGCAGTACTTC
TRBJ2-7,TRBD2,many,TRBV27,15,CASSREASGAYEQYF,TGTGCCAGCAGCCGGGAGGCTAGCGGGGCCTACGAGCAGTACTTC
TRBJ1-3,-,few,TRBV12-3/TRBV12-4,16,CASRSMKGYSGNTIYF,TGTGCCAGCAGATCAATGAAGGGATACTCTGGAAACACCATATATTTT
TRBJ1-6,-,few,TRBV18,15,CASSPLDSYNSPLHF,TGTGCCAGCTCACCACTCGATTCCTATAATTCACCCCTCCACTTT
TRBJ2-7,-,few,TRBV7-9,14,CASSVSSQGGEQYF,TGTGCCAGCAGCGTAAGTTCACAGGGAGGCGAGCAGTACTTC
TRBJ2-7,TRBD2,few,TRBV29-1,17,CSVAGLAGERTSYEQYF,TGCAGCGTTGCGGGACTAGCGGGCGAAAGAACTTCCTACGAGCAGTACTTC
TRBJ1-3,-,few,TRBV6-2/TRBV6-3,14,CASIRQGAGNTIYF,TGTGCCAGCATTCGCCAGGGTGCTGGAAACACCATATATTTT
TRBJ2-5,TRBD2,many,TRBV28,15,CASQAASGSLGTQYF,TGTGCCAGCCAAGCGGCTAGCGGGAGTTTAGGGACCCAGTACTTC
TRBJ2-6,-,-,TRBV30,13,CAWSVVQPGVLTF,TGTGCCTGGAGTGTAGTACAACCAGGAGTCCTGACTTTC
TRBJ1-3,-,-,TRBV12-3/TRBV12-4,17,CASSFTGARDSGNTIYF,TGTGCCAGCAGTTTTACGGGGGCGAGGGACTCTGGAAACACCATATATTTT
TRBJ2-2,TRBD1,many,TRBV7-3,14,CASSWTGEYGELFF,TGTGCCAGCAGCTGGACAGGGGAGTACGGGGAGCTGTTTTTT
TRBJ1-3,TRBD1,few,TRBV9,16,CASSLRTGAYGDTIYF,TGTGCCAGCAGCTTAAGGACAGGGGCCTACGGGGACACCATATATTTT